Presented here are 21 T cell receptor beta chains from one specimen sequenced in a study of blood T cell repertoires in COVID-19. Data came from immunoSEQ multiplex PCR; TCRdb stores just in-frame clones and leaves some out. The sample holds some 220,000 clones, 80% seen once. Sample: peripheral blood. These receptors all come from a human donor in a cohort sampled during active COVID-19.

The rearrangement links TRBV5-1 to TRBJ1-1; 10 bases fit TRBD1. This CDR3 spans 16 amino acids. Germline V gene lookup returns CDR1 SGHRS and CDR2 YFSETQ. The trim removed 4 bases at V and 5 bases at J, leaving 11 bases unmatched. CDR3 DNA sequence: TGCGCCAGCAGCGACGTCGAGGGGGGACAGGGGACTGAAGCTTTCTTT. It translates to CASSDVEGGQGTEAFF.

This clone has more than one count but fewer than ten. The rearrangement joins TRBV6-5 to TRBJ2-5; TRBD2 aligns across 9 bases. After removal of 4 bases from V and 2 bases from J, the junction contained 5 bases not matched to a gene. Germline V CDR1 and CDR2: MNHEY, SVGAGI. The CDR3 is 15 residues long. The CDR3 DNA reads as TGTGCCAGCAGTTCCTTGGCGGGGGGGCAAGAGACCCAGTACTTC. Encoded protein: CASSSLAGGQETQYF.

This chain links TRBV7-9 with TRBJ1-6, with D unresolved. CDR1 is SEHNR and CDR2 is FQNEAQ in the germline V gene (reference sequence). This CDR3 comprises 15 residues. Between the trimmed V and J ends, which lost 2 bases and 9 bases, there was a span of 14 bases. CDR3 DNA: TGTGCCAGCAGCTTACTTGGAGGGAGTGGTTCACCCCTCCACTTT. The encoded protein is CASSLLGGSGSPLHF.

This clone was seen a single time. The CDR3 bases are TGTGCCAGCAGGCTAATGGTTACGGTAGGCAATCAGCCCCAGCATTTT. It encodes CASRLMVTVGNQPQHF. The chain recombines TRBV2 with TRBJ1-5, with unresolved D. Germline assignment: CDR1 SNHLY and CDR2 FYNNEI. V lost 6 bases and J 2 bases, leaving 17 bases between the germline ends. CDR3 length: 16 residues.

The chain recombines TRBV20-1 with TRBJ1-1; unclear D gene. The germline V and J ends were trimmed by 8 bases and 1 base, with 5 bases remaining between them. The CDR3 is 10 residues long. Germline V gene data show CDR1 as DFQATT and CDR2 as SNEGSKA (reference sequence). This chain's CDR3 is CSIRNTEAFF. Written as DNA, the CDR3 is TGCAGTATTAGGAACACTGAAGCTTTCTTT.

This sequence joins TRBV2 and TRBJ2-5; 13 bases line up with TRBD2. J lost 3 bases, V lost 7 bases, and 2 bases had no gene match. This CDR3 spans 14 amino acids. Looked up from germline, CDR1 is SNHLY and CDR2 is FYNNEI. CDR3: CASTLAGGEETQYF. The DNA for the CDR3 is TGTGCCAGCACACTAGCGGGAGGGGAAGAGACCCAGTACTTC.

This chain links TRBV7-2 with TRBJ2-1, with TRBD2 matching 13 bases. The CDR3 runs to 17 residues. Germline CDR1 reads SGHTA; CDR2 reads FQGNSA. V trimming: 7 bases; J trimming: 0 bases; junction bases outside the gene matches: 6. CDR3 in amino acids: CASTVTSGGASYNEQFF. In DNA form, the CDR3 reads TGTGCCAGCACCGTTACTAGCGGGGGGGCCTCCTACAATGAGCAGTTCTTC.

This rearrangement joins TRBV5-1 to TRBJ2-7; 8 bases map to TRBD1. The CDR3 runs to 14 residues. J lost 3 bases, V lost 3 bases, and 5 bases had no gene match. Germline V lookup: CDR1 SGHRS, CDR2 YFSETQ. The CDR3 bases are TGCGCCAGCAGCTGGACAGGGAGTAACTACGAGCAGTACTTC. The encoded protein is CASSWTGSNYEQYF.

The chain links TRBV6-2 or TRBV6-3 to TRBJ2-7, with unresolved D. Germline V gives CDR1 MNHEY, CDR2 SVGEGT. The CDR3 runs 11 residues. Between the trimmed V and J ends, which lost 0 bases and 7 bases, there was a span of 4 bases. CDR3 in DNA: TGTGCCAGCAGTTACTCGACTGAGCAGTACTTC. Translated: CASSYSTEQYF.

This clone was counted many times. The V gene is TRBV5-1, the J gene TRBJ2-2; tentative D call: TRBD1 (5 bases). The CDR3 has 15 residues. Germline assignment: CDR1 SGHRS and CDR2 YFSETQ. V was clipped by 5 bases and J by 5 bases, with 16 bases between them. CDR3: CASSSSGQETGELFF. The DNA of the CDR3 is TGCGCCAGCAGTTCCTCAGGGCAAGAAACCGGGGAGCTGTTTTTT. The entire variable domain, with the rest obtained from reference TRBV5-1 and TRBJ2-2, is as follows: KAGVTQTPRYLIKTRGQQVTLSCSPISGHRSVSWYQQTPGQGLQFLFEYFSETQRNKGNFPGRFSGRQFSNSRSEMNVSTLELGDSALYLCASSSSGQETGELFFGEGSRLTVL.

The chain recombines TRBV11-2 with TRBJ2-7; perhaps TRBD1 as D (6 bases). V was cut by 4 bases and J by 6 bases, with 16 bases left in between. This CDR3 region has 14 residues. Germline CDR1 is SGHAT and CDR2 is FQNNGV. The CDR3 region is CASSSFSGTPEQYF. The DNA of the CDR3 is TGTGCCAGCAGCTCTTTTTCAGGGACACCCGAGCAGTACTTC.

The chain uses TRBV3-1 (or the pseudogene TRBV3-2) and TRBJ1-3; D ambiguous. V lost 1 base and J 4 bases, leaving 11 bases between the germline ends. The length of the CDR3 is 15 residues. The germline CDR1 and CDR2 sequences are LGHDT and YNNKEL (reference sequence). The CDR3 here is CASSQAAEPGNTIYF. The DNA for the CDR3 is TGTGCCAGCAGCCAAGCGGCGGAGCCCGGAAACACCATATATTTT.

CDR3 in DNA: TGCAGCGCCTTTGGCGGTGGCATCTACAATGAGCAGTTCTTC. Translating gives CSAFGGGIYNEQFF. This chain links TRBV29-1 with TRBJ2-1; D is ambiguous. Germline values: CDR1 SQVTM, CDR2 ANQGSEA. V lost 7 bases, J lost 3 bases, and 16 bases lay in between. The CDR3 sequence is 14 residues long.

The chain is built from TRBV5-1 and TRBJ2-5; 7 bases fit TRBD1. Looked up from germline, CDR1 is SGHRS and CDR2 is YFSETQ. After removal of 0 bases from V and 4 bases from J, the junction contained 6 bases not matched to a gene. This CDR3 spans 15 amino acids. For the CDR3, the DNA is TGCGCCAGCAGCTTGGTAGGGACAGAGATAGAGACCCAGTACTTC. It yields the protein CASSLVGTEIETQYF.

The rearrangement uses TRBV7-2 and TRBJ1-4; TRBD1 is a possible D gene (5 bases). Trimming took off 1 base at V and 4 bases at J, with 10 bases between the two ends. The CDR3 loop spans 15 amino acids. CDR1 and CDR2 (germline): SGHTA, FQGNSA. The CDR3 is CASSLGGEVNEKLFF. CDR3 DNA sequence: TGTGCCAGCAGCTTAGGGGGGGAGGTTAATGAAAAACTGTTTTTT.

V gene TRBV7-9 combines with J gene TRBJ1-3; tentative D call: TRBD1 (6 bases). Trimming stripped 5 bases from V and 7 bases from J, with 15 bases between. The germline V gene has CDR1 SEHNR and CDR2 FQNEAQ (reference sequence). The CDR3 runs 14 residues. CDR3 bases: TGTGCCAGCAGCCCGAACTCAGGGGATAACACCATATATTTT. It codes for CASSPNSGDNTIYF.

The chain employs TRBV3-1 (or the pseudogene TRBV3-2) and TRBJ1-3, with D tentatively TRBD1 (5 bases). V dropped 1 base and J dropped 4 bases, with 11 bases sitting between them. The CDR3 runs 15 residues. The germline gives CDR1 LGHDT, CDR2 YNNKEL (reference sequence). As DNA, the CDR3 is TGTGCCAGCAGCCAAGTACAGGTCTCCGGAAACACCATATATTTT. Protein product: CASSQVQVSGNTIYF.

This clone has ten or more counts. The chain couples TRBV7-9 to TRBJ1-1; 9 bases map to TRBD1. The CDR3 is 16 residues long. V was clipped by 5 bases and J by 3 bases; unmatched bases: 10. Germline values: CDR1 SEHNR, CDR2 FQNEAQ (reference sequence). For the CDR3, the DNA is TGTGCCAGCAGCCGAACCGGGACAGGGATAGACACTGAAGCTTTCTTT. It translates to CASSRTGTGIDTEAFF.

This clone showed up just once. The V gene is TRBV28, the J gene TRBJ1-4; D gene ambiguous. V lost 3 bases, J lost 7 bases, and 6 bases lay in between. Germline CDR1 MDHEN, CDR2 SYDVKM. The CDR3 extends over 12 amino acids. This CDR3 is CASSFFREKLFF. The CDR3 DNA reads as TGTGCCAGCAGTTTCTTTCGTGAAAAACTGTTTTTT.

In nucleotides, the CDR3 is TGTGCCAGCTCACAGGGACAAGACACCGGGGAGCTGTTTTTT. This codes for CASSQGQDTGELFF. The chain carries TRBV18 and TRBJ2-2; tentative D call: TRBD1 (6 bases). V lost 4 bases, J lost 3 bases, and 9 bases lay in between. Germline CDR1 reads KGHSH; CDR2 reads LQKENI. The CDR3 runs to 14 residues.

The V gene is TRBV7-2, the J gene TRBJ2-5, with a possible D match to TRBD2 (5 bases). The CDR3 sequence is 15 residues long. Per germline, CDR1 SGHTA and CDR2 FQGNSA. Trimming took off 1 base at V and 5 bases at J, with 14 bases between the two ends. CDR3: CASSLGPPRAETQYF. CDR3 DNA sequence: TGTGCCAGCAGCTTAGGGCCCCCGCGGGCGGAGACCCAGTACTTC.